A single sample gave rise to the 28 T cell receptor beta chains below, sequenced in a study of T cell changes during pregnancy in multiple sclerosis. The repertoire was sequenced with immunoSEQ multiplex PCR; TCRdb's copy has only in-frame clones and lacks some. The table has approximately 59,000 clones, around nine tenths seen once; the top ten hold less than 1.5%. Sample: peripheral blood, taken in the third trimester of pregnancy. Every receptor here comes from a female donor in good health, enrolled as a control in a pregnancy study.

The rearrangement joins TRBV11-2 to TRBJ2-7, with 13 bases aligning to TRBD2. The CDR3 extends over 17 amino acids. CDR1 and CDR2 from the germline V gene are SGHAT and FQNNGV. V trimming: 5 bases; J trimming: 7 bases; junction bases outside the gene matches: 14. The CDR3 sequence: CASSAEPGLAGRREQYF. In DNA form, the CDR3 reads TGTGCCAGCAGCGCTGAACCGGGACTAGCGGGGAGGCGGGAGCAGTACTTC.

The chain combines TRBV6-5 with TRBJ1-4; D not resolved. Germline V gene sequence: CDR1 MNHEY, CDR2 SVGAGI. The CDR3 consists of 15 residues. Trimming removed 0 bases at V and 5 bases at J, with 10 bases between. CDR3 sequence reads: CASSYSRERNEKLFF. For the CDR3, the DNA is TGTGCCAGCAGTTACTCCCGAGAGCGGAATGAAAAACTGTTTTTT.

The V gene is TRBV7-9, the J gene TRBJ1-1, with D unresolved. This CDR3 contains 16 residues. The germline V gene encodes CDR1 SEHNR and CDR2 FQNEAQ (reference sequence). V lost 0 bases to trimming and J lost 14 bases, with 25 bases between them. CDR3 nucleotide sequence: TGTGCCAGCAGCTTAGCGTCCGGAGGACGGGGAAACCAGTTGTTCTTT. It specifies CASSLASGGRGNQLFF.

The chain has TRBV10-3 and TRBJ1-2, with 7 positions matching TRBD1. The CDR3 length is 12 residues. Trimming cost V 7 bases and J 3 bases; bases outside gene matches: 2. CDR1 and CDR2 from the germline V gene are ENHRY and SYGVKD. The CDR3 spells CAIKGTDYGYTF. The DNA for the CDR3 is TGTGCCATCAAGGGGACAGACTATGGCTACACCTTC.

The CDR3 spells CASSFSSGYEQYF. The DNA of the CDR3 is TGTGCCAGCAGTTTCTCCTCGGGCTACGAGCAGTACTTC. This chain uses TRBV27 with TRBJ2-7; D gene unclear. Trimming removed 3 bases at V and 3 bases at J, with 9 bases between. Germline V gives CDR1 MNHEY, CDR2 SMNVEV (reference sequence). The CDR3 length is 13 residues.

This chain uses TRBV18 with TRBJ2-5; D perhaps matches TRBD2 (6 bases). The germline gives CDR1 KGHSH, CDR2 LQKENI. Trimming left V 6 bases short and J 2 bases short, with 10 bases between. The CDR3 has 13 amino acids. DNA of the CDR3: TGTGCCAGCTCCGCGGGGAGGCAAGAGACCCAGTACTTC. Its translation is CASSAGRQETQYF. Variable domain in full (rest from reference TRBV18 and TRBJ2-5): NAGVMQNPRHLVRRRGQEARLRCSPMKGHSHVYWYRQLPEEGLKFMVYLQKENIIDESGMPKERFSAEFPKEGPSILRIQQVVRGDSAAYFCASSAGRQETQYFGPGTRLLVL.

In this sample, this clone turned up once. This chain joins TRBV9 and TRBJ1-4; no definite D call. V was clipped by 0 bases and J by 3 bases, with 21 bases between them. Germline loops: CDR1 SGDLS, CDR2 YYNGEE. The CDR3 is made up of 19 amino acids. The CDR3 coding sequence is TGTGCCAGCAGCGTAGACCCCTACCTGGGAGGGTACGCTAATGAAAAACTGTTTTTT. As protein: CASSVDPYLGGYANEKLFF. The variable domain in full, completed from reference TRBV9 and TRBJ1-4, reads DSGVTQTPKHLITATGQRVTLRCSPRSGDLSVYWYQQSLDQGLQFLIQYYNGEERAKGNILERFSAQQFPDLHSELNLSSLELGDSALYFCASSVDPYLGGYANEKLFFGSGTQLSVL.

J is TRBJ2-3 and V is TRBV7-3; TRBD2 aligns across 8 bases. CDR1 and CDR2 from the germline V gene are SGHTA and FQGTGA. Trimming took 5 bases from V and 4 from J; bases not matched to a gene: 8. The CDR3 length is 15 residues. The CDR3 loop reads CASSAHGGAPDTQYF. CDR3 in DNA: TGTGCCAGCAGCGCCCACGGGGGGGCCCCAGATACGCAGTATTTT. The variable domain in full, with the rest retrieved from reference TRBV7-3 and TRBJ2-3, is GAGVSQTPSNKVTEKGKYVELRCDPISGHTALYWYRQSLGQGPEFLIYFQGTGAADDSGLPNDRFFAVRPEGSVSTLKIQRTERGDSAVYLCASSAHGGAPDTQYFGPGTRLTVL.

This chain joins TRBV18 and TRBJ1-1; the D gene is possibly TRBD1 (5 bases). CDR3 length equals 15 residues. Trimming removed 0 bases at V and 6 bases at J, with 14 bases between. CDR1 is KGHSH and CDR2 is LQKENI in the germline V gene. The CDR3 nucleotides read TGTGCCAGCTCACCACCTGGGGGGGTATGGTCTGAAGCTTTCTTT. The encoded protein is CASSPPGGVWSEAFF.

The V gene is TRBV14, the J gene TRBJ2-3; no definite D call. V lost 0 bases and J 3 bases, leaving 7 bases between the germline ends. The CDR3 is 14 amino acids. Germline CDR1 and CDR2: SGHDN and FVKESK. The CDR3 sequence: CASSQEVETDTQYF. Written as DNA, the CDR3 is TGTGCCAGCAGCCAAGAAGTTGAGACAGATACGCAGTATTTT.

J is TRBJ1-6 and V is TRBV7-2, with D unresolved. Per the germline V gene, CDR1 is SGHTA and CDR2 is FQGNSA. Trimming removed 1 base from V and 13 bases from J, with 17 bases in between. The CDR3 runs 15 residues. CDR3: CASSLVLTRVYPLHF. CDR3 coding DNA: TGTGCCAGCAGCTTAGTGTTAACTAGGGTATATCCCCTCCACTTT.

The chain has TRBV7-2 and TRBJ2-3; perhaps TRBD2 as D (5 bases). Trimming took 5 bases from V and 5 from J, leaving 17 bases between them. Germline loops: CDR1 SGHTA, CDR2 FQGNSA. The CDR3 runs 15 residues. CDR3 sequence (DNA): TGTGCCAGCAGCGAGGGTCAATCTGGGCTAGATACGCAGTATTTT. This translates into CASSEGQSGLDTQYF.

The V gene is TRBV14, the J gene TRBJ1-1; D gene ambiguous. The germline gives CDR1 SGHDN, CDR2 FVKESK. The CDR3 has 15 amino acids. Trimming left V 2 bases short and J 1 base short, with 11 bases between. The chain's CDR3 is CASSQKTEGNTEAFF. The CDR3 bases are TGTGCCAGCAGCCAAAAAACAGAGGGGAACACTGAAGCTTTCTTT.

The rearrangement uses TRBV2 and TRBJ1-1; TRBD1 aligns across 8 bases. Germline V CDR1 and CDR2: SNHLY, FYNNEI. V lost 6 bases, J lost 0 bases, and 9 bases stayed unmatched. There are 16 residues in the CDR3. The CDR3 nucleotides are TGTGCCAGCAGAACCGACAGGGGATCCATGAACACTGAAGCTTTCTTT. This translates into CASRTDRGSMNTEAFF.

The rearrangement uses TRBV18 and TRBJ2-7; tentative D call: TRBD2 (5 bases). Looked up from germline, CDR1 is KGHSH and CDR2 is LQKENI. Trimming took 2 bases from V and 6 from J, leaving 17 bases between them. The CDR3 consists of 15 residues. The CDR3 protein is CASSPWVGEPGEQYF. The CDR3 DNA sequence: TGTGCCAGCTCACCATGGGTCGGGGAGCCGGGCGAGCAGTACTTC.

This clone was observed a single time. The chain links TRBV12-5 to TRBJ1-2, with a weak D call TRBD1 (6 bases). The germline V gene encodes CDR1 LGHNT and CDR2 FRNRAP. The CDR3 loop spans 18 amino acids. V was cut by 5 bases and J by 4 bases, with 26 bases left in between. The CDR3 here is CASGPSLNRDSPLYGYTF. CDR3 nucleotides: TGTGCTAGTGGTCCCTCTCTCAACAGGGATTCCCCCCTCTATGGCTACACCTTC.

V and J are TRBV9 and TRBJ1-3; D might be TRBD1 (5 bases). The V and J ends lost 0 bases and 3 bases respectively, with 10 bases between them. Germline V CDR1 and CDR2: SGDLS, YYNGEE. This CDR3 has 15 amino acids. DNA of the CDR3: TGTGCCAGCAGCGTAGCTCAGGGAGGTGGAAACACCATATATTTT. Its protein product is CASSVAQGGGNTIYF.

This clone came up a few times. The chain employs TRBV19 and TRBJ1-5; D might be TRBD1 (6 bases). Germline-derived CDR1 and CDR2 are LNHDA and SQIVND (reference sequence). V gave up 6 bases and J gave up 2 bases, with 11 bases separating them. This CDR3 contains 14 residues. CDR3 DNA: TGTGCCAGTAGGACTAAGGGGGGCAATCAGCCCCAGCATTTT. Translated, it gives CASRTKGGNQPQHF.

The V gene is TRBV7-2, the J gene TRBJ1-2; D unclear. The V end lost 5 bases, the J end lost 8 bases, and 15 bases lay between the germline ends. Germline V gene lookup returns CDR1 SGHTA and CDR2 FQGNSA. This CDR3 has 13 residues. CDR3 region: CASSATGDNGYTF. In nucleotides, the CDR3 is TGTGCCAGCAGCGCCACCGGGGATAACGGCTACACCTTC.

This clone showed up just once. The V call is TRBV7-3, the J call TRBJ1-2, with 7 bases matching TRBD1. The CDR3 contains 12 residues. V was pared by 4 bases and J by 8 bases, with 4 bases of the junction left unmatched. Germline V gives CDR1 SGHTA, CDR2 FQGTGA. CDR3 bases: TGTGCCAGCAGCTCAGGACAGGAGGGCTACACCTTC. Translation: CASSSGQEGYTF.

The chain has TRBV27 and TRBJ1-5; D might be TRBD1 (5 bases). Germline-derived CDR1 and CDR2 are MNHEY and SMNVEV (reference sequence). The CDR3 extends over 16 amino acids. Trimming took 3 bases from V and 0 from J, leaving 12 bases between them. CDR3 bases: TGTGCCAGCAGTTTTAAGGGGCGCGGTAGCAATCAGCCCCAGCATTTT. Protein sequence: CASSFKGRGSNQPQHF.

This clone has only a few counts. The chain couples TRBV10-3 to TRBJ1-5; a weak D match, TRBD1 (6 bases). Germline CDR1 and CDR2: ENHRY and SYGVKD. The CDR3 consists of 14 residues. V gave up 4 bases and J gave up 2 bases, with 9 bases separating them. The CDR3 is CAISGGQGNQPQHF. As DNA, the CDR3 is TGTGCCATCAGTGGGGGGCAAGGCAATCAGCCCCAGCATTTT.

The V and J genes are TRBV2 and TRBJ1-2; 10 nucleotides agree with TRBD1. The germline gives CDR1 SNHLY, CDR2 FYNNEI. This CDR3 region has 14 residues. Losses at the gene ends were 7 bases for V and 1 base for J; bases not matched to a gene: 3. The CDR3 DNA reads TGTGCCAGCAAGGGACAGGGGAATAACTATGGCTACACCTTC. This encodes CASKGQGNNYGYTF. Full variable domain (missing parts from reference TRBV2 and TRBJ1-2): EPEVTQTPSHQVTQMGQEVILRCVPISNHLYFYWYRQILGQKVEFLVSFYNNEISEKSEIFDDQFSVERPDGSNFTLKIRSTKLEDSAMYFCASKGQGNNYGYTFGSGTRLTVV.

The chain uses TRBV9 and TRBJ2-5; 11 bases are shared with TRBD2. V shed 6 bases, J shed 5 bases, and the junction held 9 bases outside the gene matches. The germline V gene encodes CDR1 SGDLS and CDR2 YYNGEE. This CDR3 is 15 amino acids long. The CDR3 loop reads CASTPTSGVGETQYF. The DNA for the CDR3 is TGTGCCAGCACACCGACTAGCGGGGTTGGGGAGACCCAGTACTTC.

This rearrangement joins TRBV11-2 to TRBJ2-7, with D perhaps matching TRBD1 (8 bases). Germline lookup yields CDR1 SGHAT and CDR2 FQNNGV. The CDR3 runs 14 residues. Trimming stripped 3 bases from V and 10 bases from J, with 19 bases between. CDR3 sequence: CASSFRQQGGNQYF. The CDR3 DNA is TGTGCCAGCAGCTTCCGACAACAGGGGGGGAATCAGTACTTC.

The sample holds one count of this clone. The CDR3 nucleotides are TGTGCCAGCAGCTTGGAGGGTCCAATATCTGGCTACACCTTC. Translated: CASSLEGPISGYTF. This rearrangement joins TRBV7-9 to TRBJ1-2; D is unclear. Germline CDR1 and CDR2: SEHNR and FQNEAQ (reference sequence). V gave up 3 bases and J gave up 7 bases, with 15 bases separating them. The CDR3 runs 14 residues.

The gene calls are TRBV12-5 and TRBJ2-7, with 8 positions matching TRBD2. The CDR3 has 15 amino acids. Germline trimming cut 9 bases from V and 5 bases from J; bases unmatched to any gene: 15. The germline V gene has CDR1 LGHNT and CDR2 FRNRAP. Here the CDR3 DNA reads TGTGCTAGCGCTAGGGGCGGGGGGAATAGCAACGAGCAGTACTTC. It encodes CASARGGGNSNEQYF.

This clone was seen just once. The rearrangement joins TRBV7-6 to TRBJ2-7, with a weak D call TRBD2 (6 bases). CDR1 is SGHVS, CDR2 FNYEAQ, per germline. The length of the CDR3 is 13 residues. V was trimmed by 7 bases and J by 3 bases, leaving 13 bases between them. This CDR3 is CASTRGGDYEQYF. CDR3 nucleotides: TGTGCCAGCACCCGCGGCGGGGACTACGAGCAGTACTTC.